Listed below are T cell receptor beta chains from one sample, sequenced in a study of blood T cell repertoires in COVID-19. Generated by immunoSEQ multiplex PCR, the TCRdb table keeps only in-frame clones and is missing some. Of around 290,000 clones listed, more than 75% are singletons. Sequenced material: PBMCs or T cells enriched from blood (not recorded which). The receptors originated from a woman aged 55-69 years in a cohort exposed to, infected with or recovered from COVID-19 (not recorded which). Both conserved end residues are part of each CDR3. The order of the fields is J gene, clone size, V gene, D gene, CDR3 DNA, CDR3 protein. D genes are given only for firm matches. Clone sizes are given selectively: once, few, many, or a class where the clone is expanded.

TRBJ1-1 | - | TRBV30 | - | TGTGCCTGGAGTGTACGCGGGCTTCCGAACACTGAAGCTTTCTTT | CAWSVRGLPNTEAFF
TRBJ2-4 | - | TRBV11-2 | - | TGTGCCAGCAGCTTAGACCCAGGGGTGTACATTCAGTACTTC | CASSLDPGVYIQYF
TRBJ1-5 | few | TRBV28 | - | TGTGCCAGCAGTTTAAATCAAAGGAGAAAGGGGAATCAGCCCCAGCATTTT | CASSLNQRRKGNQPQHF
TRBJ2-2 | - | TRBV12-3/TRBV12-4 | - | TGTGCCGGAACAGGGTCCTATACCGGGGAGCTGTTTTTT | CAGTGSYTGELFF
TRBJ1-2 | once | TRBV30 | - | TGTGCCTGGAGGCCAGGGCCCTATGGCTACACCTTC | CAWRPGPYGYTF
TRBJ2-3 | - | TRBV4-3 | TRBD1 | TGCGCCAGCAGACCCCGGGACAGGGTCACAGATACGCAGTATTTT | CASRPRDRVTDTQYF
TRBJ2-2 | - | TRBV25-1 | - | TGTGCCAGCAGTGTATCTGACAGGGAGGCCGGGGAGCTGTTTTTT | CASSVSDREAGELFF
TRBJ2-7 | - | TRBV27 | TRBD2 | TGTGCCAGCATTAGACTAGCGGGAGCTGGGGAGCAGTACTTC | CASIRLAGAGEQYF
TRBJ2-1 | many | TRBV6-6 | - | TGTGCCAGCAGTCCCGGGAGGGGGCGGGCCTTGAACAATGAGCAGTTCTTC | CASSPGRGRALNNEQFF
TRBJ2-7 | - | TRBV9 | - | TGTGCCAGCAGCGTAACTGCAGGACTCGAGCAGTACTTC | CASSVTAGLEQYF
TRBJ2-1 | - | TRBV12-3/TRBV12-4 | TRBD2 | TGTGCCAGCAGTTCAGGACTAGCGTCGTTCTTC | CASSSGLASFF
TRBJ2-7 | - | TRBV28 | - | TGTGCCAGCGAGGTGAACTACGAGCAGTACTTC | CASEVNYEQYF
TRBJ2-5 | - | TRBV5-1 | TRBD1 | TGCGCCAGCAGCGAGGACAGGGCCGAGGCCCAGTACTTC | CASSEDRAEAQYF
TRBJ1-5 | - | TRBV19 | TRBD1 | TGTGCCAGTACTCCGACAGGGGGTCCTCAGCCCCAGCATTTT | CASTPTGGPQPQHF
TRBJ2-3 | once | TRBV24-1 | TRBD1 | TGTGCCACCAGTGACCCGGGACAGGGGTCAGATACGCAGTATTTT | CATSDPGQGSDTQYF
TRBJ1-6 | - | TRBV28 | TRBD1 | TGTGCCAGCAGAAGGGACAGGGGTTCACCCCTCCACTTT | CASRRDRGSPLHF
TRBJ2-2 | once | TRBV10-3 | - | TGTGCCATCAGTCCCCGCAGCGAGGGCTCCGGGGAGCTGTTTTTT | CAISPRSEGSGELFF
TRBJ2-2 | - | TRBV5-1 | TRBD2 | TGCGCCAGCAGCTTGACGACTAGCCAGACTAACACCGGGGAGCTGTTTTTT | CASSLTTSQTNTGELFF
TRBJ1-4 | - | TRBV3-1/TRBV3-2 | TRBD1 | TGTGCCAGCAGCGAGACAGGGAAGGGGTCGGAAAAACTGTTTTTT | CASSETGKGSEKLFF
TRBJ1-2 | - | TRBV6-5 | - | TGTGCATCGAGGCGCGGTAACTATGGCTACACCTTC | CASRRGNYGYTF